These 16 T cell receptor beta chains were sequenced from one sample in a study of T cell repertoires in cytomegalovirus infection. TCRdb called the reads again in MiXCR, with one record for every CDR3 protein. Of around 770,000 distinct CDR3 sequences in the sample, roughly 29% were seen once. The antigens these receptors bind are not known. Sequenced material: cultured CD8+ T cells from PBMCs, taken from culture after CMV antigen stimulation. The origin of the receptors is a human donor in good health (CMV status not recorded). Some clones in this sample may be carry-over from other donors' samples.

The J gene is TRBJ1-2, the V gene TRBV6-5; a weak D match, TRBD1 (5 bases). From germline, CDR1 is MNHEY and CDR2 SVGAGI. The CDR3 is 15 residues long. V was cut by 5 bases and J by 8 bases, with 21 bases left in between. In DNA form, the CDR3 reads TGTGCCAGCAGTCCACACTCAGCTCTCCAGGGAGGCTACACCTTC. Translation gives CASSPHSALQGGYTF.

The V call is TRBV6-1, the J call TRBJ2-7; the match to TRBD2 covers 9 bases. J gave up 3 bases and V 8 bases, and 5 bases lay outside the gene matches. CDR3 size: 13 residues. CDR1 and CDR2 from the germline V gene are MNHNS and SASEGT. The CDR3 loop is CASAYSGGYEQYV. DNA for the CDR3: TGTGCCAGCGCCTATAGCGGGGGCTACGAGCAGTACGTC.

The chain recombines TRBV4-1 with TRBJ2-7; D call uncertain. Germline CDR1 MGHRA, CDR2 YSYEKL. This CDR3 comprises 13 residues. V dropped 4 bases and J dropped 3 bases, with 10 bases sitting between them. CDR3 bases: TGCGCCAGCAGCCTGGACGCACTCTACGAGCAGTACTTC. This gives the protein CASSLDALYEQYF.

The rearrangement uses TRBV6-6 and TRBJ2-2, with D unresolved. The V end was cut by 7 bases, the J end by 5 bases, with 8 bases between. This CDR3 contains 12 residues. The V gene's germline CDR1 is MNHNY and CDR2 SVGAGI (reference sequence). The CDR3 DNA sequence: TGTGCCAGCAAAGAGGTTACCGGGGAGCTGTTTTTT. Residues: CASKEVTGELFF.

This clonotype was recorded at least ten times. The chain uses TRBV12-3 or TRBV12-4 and TRBJ2-3; 10 nucleotides line up with TRBD1. This CDR3 region has 15 residues. Unmatched junction bases numbered 5, after V lost 3 bases and J lost 5 bases. Here the CDR3 reads CASSLDRGAEDTQYF. CDR3 coding DNA: TGTGCCAGCAGTTTGGACAGGGGGGCTGAAGATACGCAGTATTTT.

The chain has TRBV4-1 and TRBJ2-1; a weak D match, TRBD2 (7 bases). The V and J ends lost 2 bases and 0 bases respectively, with 11 bases between them. The CDR3 is 16 residues long. Germline CDR1 reads MGHRA; CDR2 reads YSYEKL. This chain's CDR3 is CASSQPRGASYNEQFF. The CDR3 region has the DNA TGCGCCAGCAGCCAACCCCGGGGGGCCTCCTACAATGAGCAGTTCTTC.

The rearrangement uses TRBV6-1 and TRBJ2-4, with TRBD2 identical over 7 bases. Germline assignment: CDR1 MNHNS and CDR2 SASEGT. V shed 11 bases, J shed 0 bases, and the junction held 7 bases outside the gene matches. This CDR3 contains 14 residues. The CDR3 bases are TGTGCCGCCCATGGGGGGGGAGCCAAAAACATTCAGTACTTC. Amino acid sequence: CAAHGGGAKNIQYF.

V and J are TRBV19 and TRBJ2-1; the D gene could be TRBD1 or TRBD2 (6 bases each). Trimming removed 6 bases from V and 6 bases from J, with 21 bases in between. Germline V gene sequence: CDR1 LNHDA, CDR2 SQIVND (reference sequence). The CDR3 is 16 residues long. The CDR3 sequence: CASSRTGHPGANEQFF. CDR3 in DNA: TGTGCCAGTAGCCGAACCGGACACCCGGGGGCCAATGAGCAGTTCTTC. Combining the CDR3 with reference TRBV19 and TRBJ2-1 gives the whole variable domain DGGITQSPKYLFRKEGQNVTLSCEQNLNHDAMYWYRQDPGQGLRLIYYSQIVNDFQKGDIAEGYSVSREKKESFPLTVTSAQKNPTAFYLCASSRTGHPGANEQFFGPGTRLTVL.

CDR3 loop: CASSATSGGSQETQYF. DNA for the CDR3: TGTGCCAGCAGCGCCACTAGCGGGGGTTCTCAAGAGACCCAGTACTTC. The chain links TRBV7-3 to TRBJ2-5; TRBD2 matches at 11 bases. The CDR3 length is 16 residues. V lost 5 bases, J lost 2 bases, and 7 bases stayed unmatched. CDR1 and CDR2 (germline): SGHTA, FQGTGA. Combining the CDR3 with reference TRBV7-3 and TRBJ2-5 gives the whole variable domain GAGVSQTPSNKVTEKGKYVELRCDPISGHTALYWYRQSLGQGPEFLIYFQGTGAADDSGLPNDRFFAVRPEGSVSTLKIQRTERGDSAVYLCASSATSGGSQETQYFGPGTRLLVL.

V usage is TRBV7-9 and J usage is TRBJ2-6; D uncertain. V lost 5 bases to trimming and J lost 0 bases, with 20 bases between them. Germline V gene lookup returns CDR1 SEHNR and CDR2 FQNEAQ (reference sequence). The CDR3 sequence is 19 residues long. The CDR3: CASSVVPPDKSSGANVLTF. The CDR3 nucleotides read TGTGCCAGCAGCGTCGTTCCTCCCGATAAGAGCTCTGGGGCCAACGTCCTGACTTTC.

The chain combines TRBV10-3 with TRBJ2-7; D possibly uses TRBD1 or TRBD2 (5 bases each). Germline V gene lookup returns CDR1 ENHRY and CDR2 SYGVKD. Deletions cut 8 bases from V and 7 bases from J, with 15 bases between. This CDR3 is built from 12 residues. The CDR3: CAIAQGTGEQYV. DNA for the CDR3: TGTGCCATCGCGCAAGGGACGGGGGAGCAGTACGTC.

J is TRBJ2-2 and V is TRBV5-5; perhaps TRBD2 as D (5 bases). This CDR3 contains 16 residues. Deletions cut 0 bases from V and 8 bases from J, with 17 bases between. CDR1 is SGHKS, CDR2 YYEKEE, per germline (reference sequence). The CDR3 here is CASSLEISRVAGELFF. CDR3 in DNA: TGTGCCAGCAGCTTGGAAATCTCGAGGGTAGCGGGGGAGCTGTTTTTT.

The CDR3 nucleotides read TGTGCCAGCAGTTACTCGGTGCAGGACAATCAGCCCCAGCATTTT. As protein: CASSYSVQDNQPQHF. The chain recombines TRBV6-2 or TRBV6-3 with TRBJ1-5; D gene ambiguous. Trimming stripped 0 bases from V and 3 bases from J, with 9 bases between. There are 15 residues in the CDR3. Germline CDR1 and CDR2: MNHEY and SVGEGT.

This clonotype was counted only a few times. The chain uses TRBV5-4 and TRBJ2-5, with D perhaps given as TRBD1 or TRBD2 (5 bases each). CDR1 is SGHNT, CDR2 YYREEE, per germline (reference sequence). Trimming pared 4 bases from V and 5 bases from J, leaving 30 bases between. The CDR3 has 19 residues. The CDR3 region is CASSPNWDRQAPHRETQYF. CDR3 in DNA: TGTGCCAGCAGCCCTAATTGGGACCGACAAGCCCCCCACAGGGAGACCCAGTACTTC.

This chain uses TRBV7-9 with TRBJ1-1; tentative D call: TRBD1 (5 bases). The CDR3 is made up of 15 amino acids. Trimming removed 1 base at V and 5 bases at J, with 14 bases between. Germline CDR1 SEHNR, CDR2 FQNEAQ (reference sequence). CDR3 in DNA: TGTGCCAGCAGCTTAGGTTCCCAGGGTCAGACTGAAGCTTTCTTT. Protein sequence: CASSLGSQGQTEAFF.

This clonotype was seen only a few times. The chain combines TRBV7-6 with TRBJ1-5; D is undetermined. V shed 2 bases and J shed 4 bases, with 12 bases lying between them. The CDR3 contains 15 residues. Germline CDR1 and CDR2: SGHVS and FNYEAQ. In nucleotides, the CDR3 is TGTGCCAGCAGCTTAACCCCCCTTAGAAATCAGCCCCAGCATTTT. Encoded protein: CASSLTPLRNQPQHF. Full variable domain (outside the CDR3, taken from reference TRBV7-6 and TRBJ1-5): GAGVSQSPRYKVTKRGQDVALRCDPISGHVSLYWYRQALGQGPEFLTYFNYEAQQDKSGLPNDRFSAERPEGSISTLTIQRTEQRDSAMYRCASSLTPLRNQPQHFGDGTRLSIL.